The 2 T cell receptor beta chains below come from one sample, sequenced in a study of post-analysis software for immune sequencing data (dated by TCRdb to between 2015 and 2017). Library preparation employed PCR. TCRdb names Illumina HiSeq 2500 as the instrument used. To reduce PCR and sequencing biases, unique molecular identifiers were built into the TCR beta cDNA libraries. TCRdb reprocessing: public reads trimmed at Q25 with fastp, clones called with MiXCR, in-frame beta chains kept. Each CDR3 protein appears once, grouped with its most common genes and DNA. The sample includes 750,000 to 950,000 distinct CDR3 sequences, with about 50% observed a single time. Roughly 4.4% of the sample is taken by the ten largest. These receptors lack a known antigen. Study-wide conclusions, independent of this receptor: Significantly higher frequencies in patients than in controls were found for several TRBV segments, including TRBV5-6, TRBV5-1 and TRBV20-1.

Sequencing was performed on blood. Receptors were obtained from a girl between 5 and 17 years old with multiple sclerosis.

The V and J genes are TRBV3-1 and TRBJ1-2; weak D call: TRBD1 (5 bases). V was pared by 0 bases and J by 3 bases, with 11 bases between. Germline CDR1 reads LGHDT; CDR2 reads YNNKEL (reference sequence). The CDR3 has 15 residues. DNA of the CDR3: TGTGCCAGCAGCCAAGACCAGGGAGGACACTATGGCTACACCTTC. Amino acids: CASSQDQGGHYGYTF.

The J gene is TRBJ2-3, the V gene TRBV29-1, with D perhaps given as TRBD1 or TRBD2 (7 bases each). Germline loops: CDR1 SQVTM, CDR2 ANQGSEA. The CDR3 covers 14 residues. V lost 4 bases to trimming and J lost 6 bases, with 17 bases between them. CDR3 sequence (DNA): TGCAGCGTTGCTCCAGGGGGGGCCCCGGATACGCAGTATTTT. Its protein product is CSVAPGGAPDTQYF.